This paragraph reports one TCR beta chain. What it binds is not known. The sample is drawn from a study of cytomegalovirus exposure and HLA in healthy donors. General study findings and limits: A few CMV-associated chains proved CMV antigen-specific in vitro. Rarity characterized most TCR sequences, yet some public TCRs appeared in many donors.

Trimming took off 0 bases at V and 15 bases at J, with 25 bases between the two ends. The germline CDR1 and CDR2 sequences are SGHRS and YFSETQ. The CDR3 sequence is 16 residues long. 13 Jbeta primers and 60 Vbeta primers were used for the PCR. The assay was immunoSEQ multiplex PCR, and TCRdb's table has in-frame clones only and misses some. In the table there are approximately 130,000 clones, approximately 84% of which are singletons. What was sequenced was PBMCs. The chain carries TRBV5-1 and TRBJ2-1, with D perhaps TRBD2 (6 bases). This clonotype was obtained from a woman between 35 and 50 years old in good health and CMV-seronegative. CDR3 residues: CASSLDRLSRPLEGFF. In DNA form, the CDR3 reads TGCGCCAGCAGCTTGGATCGGCTTAGTAGACCCTTGGAGGGGTTCTTC.